In this sample, the clone carrying this T cell receptor (beta chain) turned up once. Antigen: not known. TCRdb reprocessed the 5' RACE reads via MiXCR and lists one record per CDR3 protein. This table holds 190,000 or so distinct CDR3 sequences, 25% to 35% found once. The data stem from a study of T-cell memory formation after mild COVID-19. Study-wide background: TCR clusters were mostly confined to one donor each. The study, taken as a whole, reports: Of the contracting clones, CD4+ ones lay mainly in CM and EM, and CD8+ ones in EMRA. Later expanders leaned CD4+, whereas clones that contracted between day 15 and 85 were balanced CD4/CD8.

The germline V gene encodes CDR1 SGHRS and CDR2 YFSETQ. The length of the CDR3 is 14 residues. V dropped 0 bases and J dropped 2 bases, with 7 bases sitting between them. Input material: PBMCs or a T cell subset sorted from them (not recorded which). The chain recombines TRBV5-1 with TRBJ2-3, with D possibly matching TRBD1 (5 bases). The receptor was isolated from an adult woman who had mild COVID-19 (a few samples of this study predate the infection). Cell type and time point are not known. CDR3 in DNA: TGCGCCAGCAGCTTGGACAGGCTCACAGATACGCAGTATTTT. It is translated as CASSLDRLTDTQYF.